This T cell receptor beta chain was found in a study of identical twins. TCRdb redid the calling of the 5' RACE reads with MiXCR, one entry per CDR3 protein. The sample gives 500,000 to 600,000 distinct CDR3 sequences, about 20% of which show up once; about 0.99% is in the top ten. The V end lost 7 bases, the J end lost 6 bases, and 18 bases lay between the germline ends. The CDR3 loop spans 14 amino acids. This clonotype was counted only a few times. A further study also used this sample, focusing on T cells expressing NK-cell markers. This second report adds: Questions lingered over whether expanded NKG2C+ T cell clones were HCMV-specific.

The material sequenced was CD4+ T cells sorted from blood. The sequence was collected from a woman aged 18-29 years in good health. The chain links TRBV12-3 or TRBV12-4 to TRBJ1-1; no firm D call. CDR3 nucleotides: TGTGCCAGCACCCGCGGGTGGCGGAAGTCTGAAGCTTTCTTT. It encodes CASTRGWRKSEAFF.